This TCR beta chain was identified during a study of identical twins. Study-wide points: Cord blood beta clonotypes present at high abundance carried fewer insertions; no such pattern appeared in memory repertoires.

A remark on this clonotype: Its specificity is not known.

The CDR3 totals 15 residues. V lost 2 bases to trimming and J lost 0 bases, with 5 bases between them. CDR1 is LNHDA and CDR2 is SQIVND in the germline V gene (reference sequence). Template switching (which added a universal primer site) was used, and cDNA carried unique molecular identifiers. TCRdb redid the calling of the 5' RACE reads with MiXCR, one entry per CDR3 protein. This sample yields roughly 1.6 million distinct CDR3 sequences, of which 25% to 35% are seen a single time; less than 0.35% belongs to the top ten. Input material: cord blood. The chain combines TRBV19 with TRBJ2-6, with unresolved D. This receptor was obtained from a newborn girl in good health. This CDR3 is CASSISFSGANVLTF. The CDR3 nucleotides are TGTGCCAGTAGTATATCATTCTCTGGGGCCAACGTCCTGACTTTC. Full variable domain (outside the CDR3, taken from reference TRBV19 and TRBJ2-6): DGGITQSPKYLFRKEGQNVTLSCEQNLNHDAMYWYRQDPGQGLRLIYYSQIVNDFQKGDIAEGYSVSREKKESFPLTVTSAQKNPTAFYLCASSISFSGANVLTFGAGSRLTVL.